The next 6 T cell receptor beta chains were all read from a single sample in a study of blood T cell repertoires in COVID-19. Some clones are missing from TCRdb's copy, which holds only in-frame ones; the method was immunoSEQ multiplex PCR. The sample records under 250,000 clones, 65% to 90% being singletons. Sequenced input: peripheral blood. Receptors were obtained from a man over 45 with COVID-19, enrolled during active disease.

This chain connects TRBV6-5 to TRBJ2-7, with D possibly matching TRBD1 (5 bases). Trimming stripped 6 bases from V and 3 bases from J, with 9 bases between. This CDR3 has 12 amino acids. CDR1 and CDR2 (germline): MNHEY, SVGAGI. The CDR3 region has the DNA TGTGCCAGCAGATCCGACAGCTACGAGCAGTACTTC. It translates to CASRSDSYEQYF.

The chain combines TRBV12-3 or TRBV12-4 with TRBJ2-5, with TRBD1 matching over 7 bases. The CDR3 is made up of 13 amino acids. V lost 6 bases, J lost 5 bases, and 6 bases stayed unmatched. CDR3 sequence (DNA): TGTGCCAGCAGGAGGGGGCGATTGGAGACCCAGTACTTC. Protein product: CASRRGRLETQYF.

The CDR3 nucleotides read TGTGCCAGCAGCCCATTGGAGGGGTTCTACTATGGCTACACCTTC. Translated, it gives CASSPLEGFYYGYTF. This chain links TRBV7-6 with TRBJ1-2; tentative D call: TRBD1 (5 bases). CDR3 length equals 15 residues. Germline-derived CDR1 and CDR2 are SGHVS and FNYEAQ. Trimming removed 5 bases at V and 3 bases at J, with 16 bases between.

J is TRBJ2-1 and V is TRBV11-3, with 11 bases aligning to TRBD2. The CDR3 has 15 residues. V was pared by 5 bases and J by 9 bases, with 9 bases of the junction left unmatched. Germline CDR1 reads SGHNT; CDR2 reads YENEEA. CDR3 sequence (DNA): TGTGCCAGCAGCGTAATAGCGGGGGGGCGGAGTGAGCAGTTCTTC. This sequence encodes CASSVIAGGRSEQFF.

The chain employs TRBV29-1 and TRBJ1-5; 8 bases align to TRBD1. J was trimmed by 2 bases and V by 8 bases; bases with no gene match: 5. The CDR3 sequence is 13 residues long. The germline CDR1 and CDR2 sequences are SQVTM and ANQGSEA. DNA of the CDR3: TGCAGCATTCTGACAGGGGGCAATCAGCCCCAGCATTTT. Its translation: CSILTGGNQPQHF.

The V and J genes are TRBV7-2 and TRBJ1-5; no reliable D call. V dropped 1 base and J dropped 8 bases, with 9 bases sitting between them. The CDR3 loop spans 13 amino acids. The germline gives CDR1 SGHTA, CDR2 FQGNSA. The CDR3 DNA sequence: TGTGCCAGCAGCTTAGATCCGGGTAAGCCCCAGCATTTT. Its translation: CASSLDPGKPQHF.